This TCR beta chain was captured in a study of blood T cells in healthy people across ages. Turning to the study itself: Template switching captured about one barcoded beta molecule per two T cells.

Alongside a J-beta primer mix, a sample-barcoded 5' primer served in a second PCR lasting roughly 6 to 11 cycles. Using its own MiXCR run on the 5' RACE reads, TCRdb lists one record per CDR3 protein. This table has roughly 800,000 distinct CDR3 sequences, 55% to 70% appearing once. Sequenced sample: blood. The sequence was obtained from a man aged 30 to 45 in good health.

The CDR3 DNA reads as TGTGCCACAGAACAGGGTAGAGAGACCCAGTACTTC. This gives the protein CATEQGRETQYF. The chain uses TRBV2 and TRBJ2-5; D is perhaps TRBD1 (6 bases). The CDR3 has 12 residues. CDR1 and CDR2 (germline): SNHLY, FYNNEI. V lost 10 bases to trimming and J lost 4 bases, with 13 bases between them.